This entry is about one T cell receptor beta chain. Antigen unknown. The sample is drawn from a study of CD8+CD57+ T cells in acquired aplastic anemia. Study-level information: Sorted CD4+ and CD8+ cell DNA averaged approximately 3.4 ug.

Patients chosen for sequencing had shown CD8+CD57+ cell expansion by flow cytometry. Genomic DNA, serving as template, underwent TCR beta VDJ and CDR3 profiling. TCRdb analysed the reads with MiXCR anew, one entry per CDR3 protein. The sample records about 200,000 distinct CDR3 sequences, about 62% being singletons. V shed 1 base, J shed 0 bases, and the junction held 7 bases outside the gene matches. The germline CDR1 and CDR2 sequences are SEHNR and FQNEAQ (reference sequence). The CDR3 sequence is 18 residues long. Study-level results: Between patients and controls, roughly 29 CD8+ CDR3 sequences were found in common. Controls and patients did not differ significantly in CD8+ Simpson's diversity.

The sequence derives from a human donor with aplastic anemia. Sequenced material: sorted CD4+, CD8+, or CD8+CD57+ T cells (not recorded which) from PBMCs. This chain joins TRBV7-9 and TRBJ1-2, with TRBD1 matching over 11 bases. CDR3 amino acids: CASSLVGTGGLANYGYTF. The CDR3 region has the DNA TGTGCCAGCAGCTTAGTCGGGACAGGGGGACTAGCTAACTATGGCTACACCTTC.